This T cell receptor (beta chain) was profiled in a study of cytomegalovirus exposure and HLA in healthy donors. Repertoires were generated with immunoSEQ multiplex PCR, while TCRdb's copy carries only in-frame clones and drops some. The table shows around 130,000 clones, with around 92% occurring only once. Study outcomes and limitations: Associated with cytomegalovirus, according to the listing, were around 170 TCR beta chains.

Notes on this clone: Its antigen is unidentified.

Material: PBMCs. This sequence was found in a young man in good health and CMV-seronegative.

CDR3 DNA sequence: TGTGCCAGCAGCGCGGGGGGTGAACTAGCCAAAAACATTCAGTACTTC. Translated, it gives CASSAGGELAKNIQYF. This chain uses TRBV6-6 with TRBJ2-4; 8 positions match TRBD2. V shed 6 bases, J shed 0 bases, and the junction held 7 bases outside the gene matches. The CDR3 consists of 16 residues. CDR1 and CDR2 (germline): MNHNY, SVGAGI (reference sequence).